This T cell receptor beta chain was recorded in a study of T cells after yellow fever vaccination. TCRdb used MiXCR to reprocess the 5' RACE reads, holding one entry per CDR3 protein. The table shows hundreds of thousands of distinct CDR3 sequences, with 10% to 15% occurring only once. Germline V lookup: CDR1 LGHDT, CDR2 YNNKEL (reference sequence). The CDR3 length is 14 residues. V shed 5 bases and J shed 6 bases, with 15 bases lying between them. J is TRBJ2-3 and V is TRBV3-1; no firm D call. The TCR sequence derives from a man aged 25-45 years who received the YFV17D yellow fever vaccine. The sequencing used PBMCs, collected on the day of the yellow fever booster vaccination. The CDR3: CASSSPLPLDTQYF. The CDR3 region has the DNA TGTGCCAGCAGCTCCCCTCTCCCGTTGGATACGCAGTATTTT.